The text below deals with one TCR beta chain. This specimen belongs to a study of blood T cell repertoires in COVID-19. Study information: Acute and convalescent COVID-19 samples came from the United States, Italy and Spain. PBMCs, B-cell-depleted T cells, or T cells provided the cDNA or gDNA that made up the material.

As processed by the authors: The assay estimated nucleated cells by amplifying reference gene primers. Produced via immunoSEQ multiplex PCR; TCRdb's table is partial and in-frame only. The V and J calls and clone size are taken from that table; D and trimming were inferred from the DNA. The table records over 45,000 clones, about nine tenths of them present only once. Germline V CDR1 and CDR2: SGHRS, YFSETQ. The V and J ends lost 4 bases and 4 bases respectively, with 12 bases between them. CDR3 length: 14 residues. The receptor's source is a man aged 45-65 years with active COVID-19. Sequenced material: peripheral blood. The rearrangement joins TRBV5-1 to TRBJ2-1, with D possibly TRBD2 on 6 matching bases. CDR3 nucleotide sequence: TGCGCCAGCAGCCTCAATCGGGGGTACAATGAGCAGTTCTTC. Translating it yields CASSLNRGYNEQFF. Using reference TRBV5-1 and TRBJ2-1 for the parts outside the CDR3, the full variable domain is KAGVTQTPRYLIKTRGQQVTLSCSPISGHRSVSWYQQTPGQGLQFLFEYFSETQRNKGNFPGRFSGRQFSNSRSEMNVSTLELGDSALYLCASSLNRGYNEQFFGPGTRLTVL.